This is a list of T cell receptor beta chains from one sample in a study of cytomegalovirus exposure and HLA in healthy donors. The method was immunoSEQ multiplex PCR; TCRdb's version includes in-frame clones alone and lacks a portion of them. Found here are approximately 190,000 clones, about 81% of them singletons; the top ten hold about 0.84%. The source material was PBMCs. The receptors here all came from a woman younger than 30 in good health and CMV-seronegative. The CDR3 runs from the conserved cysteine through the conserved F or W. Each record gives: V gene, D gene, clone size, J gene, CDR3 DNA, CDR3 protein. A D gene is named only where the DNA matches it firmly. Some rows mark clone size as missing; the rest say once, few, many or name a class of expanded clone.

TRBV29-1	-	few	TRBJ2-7	TGCAGCGTTCATTTTCGGGGAACATACGAGCAGTACTTC	CSVHFRGTYEQYF
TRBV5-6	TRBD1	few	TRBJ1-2	TGTGCCAGCAGCTTCTCAGGGGGAAACTATGGCTACACCTTC	CASSFSGGNYGYTF
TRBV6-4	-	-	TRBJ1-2	TGTGCCAGCAGTGATCATCCAGGGGACTATGGCTACACCTTC	CASSDHPGDYGYTF
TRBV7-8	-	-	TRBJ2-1	TGTGCCAGCAGCCCTCTGGCGGAGGAGCAGTTCTTC	CASSPLAEEQFF
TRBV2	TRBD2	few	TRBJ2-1	TGTGCCAGCAGAGGACTAGCGGGACAGTTCTTC	CASRGLAGQFF
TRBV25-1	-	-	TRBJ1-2	TGTGCCAGCAGTGCGACAGTTACTCTCTTC	CASSATVTLF
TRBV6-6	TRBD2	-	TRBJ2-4	TGTGCCAGCAGTCCACCGGGACTAGCGGATAACATTCAGTACTTC	CASSPPGLADNIQYF
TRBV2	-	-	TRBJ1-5	TGTGCCAGCAGTGATTTTAACGGTAAAGTGAGCAATCAGCCCCAGCATTTT	CASSDFNGKVSNQPQHF
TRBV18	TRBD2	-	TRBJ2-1	TGTGCCAGCTCAGTCCGACTAGCGGGAGGGAGGCATGAGCAGTTCTTC	CASSVRLAGGRHEQFF
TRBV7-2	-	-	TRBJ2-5	TGTGCCAGCAGCTTAGTGCACAGGGGAGGAGAGACCCAGTACTTC	CASSLVHRGGETQYF
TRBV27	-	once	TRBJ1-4	TGTGCCAGCAGCTTGACAGGTGCCGAAGAGAAACTGTTTTTT	CASSLTGAEEKLFF
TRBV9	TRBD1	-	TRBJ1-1	TGTGCCAGCAGCGCAACAGGGGGCCTCACTGAAGCTTTCTTT	CASSATGGLTEAFF
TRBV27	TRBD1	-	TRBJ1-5	TGTGCCAGCTCTACAGGGGTGAGCAATCAGCCCCAGCATTTT	CASSTGVSNQPQHF
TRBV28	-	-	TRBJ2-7	TGTGCCAGCACCCTATTAGCAGTTCCCTACGAGCAGTACTTC	CASTLLAVPYEQYF
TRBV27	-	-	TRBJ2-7	TGTGCCAGCAGTTTTACGGAGATCGATGGGGAGCAGTACTTC	CASSFTEIDGEQYF
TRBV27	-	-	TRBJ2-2	TGTGCCAGCAGTTTTTCCGCGAACACCGGGGAGCTGTTTTTT	CASSFSANTGELFF
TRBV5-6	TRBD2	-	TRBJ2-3	TGTGCCAGCAGGGACTCTAGCGGGGGGGCCGCAGATACGCAGTATTTT	CASRDSSGGAADTQYF
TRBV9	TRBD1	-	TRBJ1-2	TGTGCCAGCAGCCCACGCGGACGACAGGGTGATGGCTACACCTTC	CASSPRGRQGDGYTF
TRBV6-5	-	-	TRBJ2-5	TGTGCCAGCAGTTCCTCCCGGGGGGCTACAACCCAGTACTTC	CASSSSRGATTQYF
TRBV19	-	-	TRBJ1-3	TGTGCCAGTACCCTCCGGGAGGTCTCTGGAAACACCATATATTTT	CASTLREVSGNTIYF
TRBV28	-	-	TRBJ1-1	TGTGCCAGCACCGCGGGGGGTATGGTGGGGACTGAAGCTTTCTTT	CASTAGGMVGTEAFF
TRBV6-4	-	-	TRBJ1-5	TGTGCCAGCAGTGACTCGAAATACGGGGGGCTAGGTAATCAGCCCCAGCATTTT	CASSDSKYGGLGNQPQHF
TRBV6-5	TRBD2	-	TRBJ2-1	TGTGCCAGCAGTTACGGAGCGGGGGGGCCGGTTGAGCAGTTCTTC	CASSYGAGGPVEQFF
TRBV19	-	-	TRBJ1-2	TGTGCCAGTAGTATCCAGGGACACAGCCGCTACACCTTC	CASSIQGHSRYTF
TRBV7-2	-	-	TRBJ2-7	TGTGCCAGCAGCTTACCTAGCATCGGCGAGCAGTACTTC	CASSLPSIGEQYF
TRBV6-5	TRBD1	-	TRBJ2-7	TGTGCCAGCAGCCGACAGGGTATAGGAACCTACGAGCAGTACTTC	CASSRQGIGTYEQYF
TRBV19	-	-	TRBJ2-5	TGTGCCAGTAGTATTGGGGCCGTCATGGGGGAGACCCAGTACTTC	CASSIGAVMGETQYF
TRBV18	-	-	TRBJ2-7	TGTGCCAGCTCACCAGAGAGAAGCTCCTACGAGCAGTACTTC	CASSPERSSYEQYF
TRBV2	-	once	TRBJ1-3	TGTGCCAGCAGTGAAGCTTTGGGCTATACCAACACCATATATTTT	CASSEALGYTNTIYF
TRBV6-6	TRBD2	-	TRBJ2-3	TGTGCCAGCAGTTACGGACTAGCGGGAAAGCCAGATACGCAGTATTTT	CASSYGLAGKPDTQYF
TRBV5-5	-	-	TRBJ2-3	TGTGCCAGCAGCTTCGAGGGAACCACAGATACGCAGTATTTT	CASSFEGTTDTQYF